A selection of T cell receptor beta chains follows, all from one sample in a study of Ad26.COV2.S vaccination and SARS-CoV-2 variants. This table comes from immunoSEQ multiplex PCR, and its TCRdb copy is limited to in-frame clones, with some not included. The profile shows over 250,000 clones, approximately 87% of them singletons. This sample comprised peripheral blood, obtained in a trial of Ad26.COV2.S vaccine versus placebo. Source of these receptors: a person between 18 and 65 years old who received the Ad26.COV2.S COVID-19 vaccine or a placebo. CDR3s include the opening cysteine and the closing phenylalanine or tryptophan. The D gene is left open where the match is weak. A row's size may be missing; if present it is once, few, many or a size class.

D	J	V	size	CDR3	DNA
.	TRBJ1-6	TRBV6-5	.	CASSYSWGANSPLHF	TGTGCCAGCAGTTACTCCTGGGGGGCGAATTCACCCCTCCACTTT
TRBD2	TRBJ2-7	TRBV6-1	.	CASREVGGLAVYEQYF	TGTGCCAGCAGGGAAGTAGGGGGACTAGCGGTTTACGAGCAGTACTTC
TRBD1	TRBJ2-1	TRBV2	.	CASRDRGYNEQFF	TGTGCCAGCAGGGACAGGGGCTACAATGAGCAGTTCTTC
.	TRBJ1-2	TRBV25-1	.	CASSESPMQTGYTF	TGTGCCAGCAGTGAATCCCCCATGCAGACGGGCTACACCTTC
TRBD1	TRBJ2-7	TRBV11-2	.	CASSLDTGGDEQYF	TGTGCCAGCAGCTTAGATACAGGGGGCGACGAGCAGTACTTC
TRBD1	TRBJ2-3	TRBV9	.	CASKGTGFSSDTQYF	TGTGCCAGCAAGGGGACAGGATTTTCCTCGGATACGCAGTATTTT
TRBD1	TRBJ1-2	TRBV19	.	CASSIPSSRDRGNGYTF	TGTGCCAGTAGTATCCCCTCTTCGCGGGACAGGGGAAATGGCTACACCTTC
.	TRBJ1-2	TRBV7-8	many	CASSARGAVSGYTF	TGTGCCAGCAGCGCCCGAGGGGCGGTGAGTGGCTACACCTTC
.	TRBJ1-4	TRBV20-1	.	CSAPRDEKLFF	TGCAGTGCTCCACGTGATGAAAAACTGTTTTTT
TRBD1	TRBJ2-7	TRBV30	.	CAWIRDRSYEQYF	TGTGCCTGGATCCGGGACAGGAGCTACGAGCAGTACTTC
.	TRBJ2-2	TRBV19	.	CASSPGTTWNTGELFF	TGTGCCAGTAGCCCCGGGACAACCTGGAACACCGGGGAGCTGTTTTTT
.	TRBJ2-2	TRBV7-6	.	CASSSPNRAVNTGELFF	TGTGCCAGCAGCTCCCCCAACCGGGCCGTGAACACCGGGGAGCTGTTTTTT
TRBD1	TRBJ1-5	TRBV6-2/TRBV6-3	.	CASSKWEGQGFHQPQHF	TGTGCCAGCAGCAAATGGGAGGGACAGGGGTTTCATCAGCCCCAGCATTTT
.	TRBJ1-3	TRBV30	once	CAWSRRTPGNTIYF	TGTGCCTGGAGCCGCAGGACGCCAGGAAACACCATATATTTT
.	TRBJ1-5	TRBV24-1	.	CATSDFFWYSNQPQHF	TGTGCCACCAGTGATTTTTTCTGGTATAGCAATCAGCCCCAGCATTTT
.	TRBJ1-2	TRBV21-1	.	CASSRTDFYGYTF	TGTGCCAGCAGTAGGACGGATTTCTATGGCTACACCTTC
TRBD1	TRBJ2-6	TRBV7-9	.	CASSPFRDRGLSGANVLTF	TGTGCCAGCAGCCCTTTCCGGGACAGGGGGCTTTCTGGGGCCAACGTCCTGACTTTC
TRBD2	TRBJ2-3	TRBV6-2/TRBV6-3	.	CASSRLAGGREADTQYF	TGTGCCAGCAGCCGACTAGCGGGGGGGCGAGAGGCAGATACGCAGTATTTT
TRBD1	TRBJ1-3	TRBV3-1/TRBV3-2	.	CASSLTGVGNTIYF	TGTGCCAGCAGCCTGACAGGGGTCGGAAACACCATATATTTT
.	TRBJ1-1	TRBV5-1	once	CASSPGPGNTEAFF	TGCGCCAGCAGCCCCGGACCCGGGAACACTGAAGCTTTCTTT
TRBD1	TRBJ1-2	TRBV5-1	once	CASSFGQVYGYTF	TGCGCCAGCAGCTTCGGACAGGTTTATGGCTACACCTTC
.	TRBJ1-1	TRBV5-1	.	CASSEGTYLNTEAFF	TGCGCCAGCAGCGAAGGGACCTATTTGAACACTGAAGCTTTCTTT
TRBD1	TRBJ2-7	TRBV12-5	.	CASGLEAGGYEQYF	TGTGCTAGTGGTTTGGAAGCAGGGGGCTACGAGCAGTACTTC
TRBD2	TRBJ2-2	TRBV5-4	.	CASSLKLLAGGNTGELFF	TGTGCCAGCAGCTTAAAGCTACTAGCGGGGGGAAACACCGGGGAGCTGTTTTTT
TRBD1	TRBJ1-2	TRBV6-5	.	CASSYGGTANYGYTF	TGTGCCAGCAGTTACGGAGGGACAGCTAACTATGGCTACACCTTC
.	TRBJ2-1	TRBV19	once	CASSTRGDEQFF	TGTGCCAGTAGTACCAGGGGAGATGAGCAGTTCTTC
TRBD1	TRBJ2-1	TRBV11-3	.	CASSLGRGPYNEQFF	TGTGCCAGCAGCTTAGGAAGGGGGCCCTACAATGAGCAGTTCTTC
TRBD1	TRBJ2-3	TRBV19	.	CASSHRQGRRTDTQYF	TGTGCCAGCTCACACAGACAGGGGAGGAGAACAGATACGCAGTATTTT
TRBD1	TRBJ1-2	TRBV6-5	once	CASSRGYVADYGYTF	TGTGCCAGCAGCAGGGGGTACGTCGCCGACTATGGCTACACCTTC
.	TRBJ1-2	TRBV7-9	.	CASSFSEGYGYTF	TGTGCCAGCAGCTTTTCGGAGGGTTATGGCTACACCTTC
TRBD1	TRBJ2-3	TRBV6-6	once	CASSSGQGLGDTQYF	TGTGCCAGCAGTTCCGGACAGGGTTTAGGAGATACGCAGTATTTT
TRBD1	TRBJ2-1	TRBV29-1	once	CSVAWDSLGNEQFF	TGCAGCGTTGCCTGGGACAGCCTTGGGAATGAGCAGTTCTTC
.	TRBJ2-4	TRBV30	.	CAWSVGQTLAKNIQYF	TGTGCCTGGAGTGTAGGGCAGACTCTAGCCAAAAACATTCAGTACTTC
TRBD1	TRBJ2-5	TRBV5-1	.	CASGPGQGRQETQYF	TGCGCCAGCGGACCGGGACAGGGGAGGCAAGAGACCCAGTACTTC
TRBD1	TRBJ1-2	TRBV18	.	CASSPGTGTYGYTF	TGTGCCAGCTCCCCCGGGACAGGGACATATGGCTACACCTTC
TRBD1	TRBJ2-2	TRBV2	once	CASRGQGSTGELFF	TGTGCCAGCAGGGGACAGGGATCCACCGGGGAGCTGTTTTTT
TRBD1	TRBJ2-7	TRBV20-1	.	CSAGDRGGAYEQYF	TGCAGTGCTGGTGACAGGGGAGGTGCCTACGAGCAGTACTTC
TRBD1	TRBJ2-6	TRBV27	.	CASSDERQGLGANVLTF	TGTGCCAGCAGTGATGAGAGACAGGGGTTGGGGGCCAACGTCCTGACTTTC
.	TRBJ1-1	TRBV11-2	.	CASSPPGAANTEAFF	TGTGCCAGCAGCCCGCCGGGGGCCGCCAACACTGAAGCTTTCTTT
.	TRBJ2-2	TRBV24-1	.	CATQGGSENTGELFF	TGTGCCACCCAAGGAGGGAGTGAGAACACCGGGGAGCTGTTTTTT
TRBD1	TRBJ2-6	TRBV6-5	.	CASSYRGSGANVLTF	TGTGCCAGCAGCTACAGGGGATCTGGGGCCAACGTCCTGACTTTC
.	TRBJ1-6	TRBV6-5	.	CASSYPPQPYNSPLHF	TGTGCCAGCAGTTACCCACCACAGCCCTATAATTCACCCCTCCACTTT
TRBD2	TRBJ2-3	TRBV5-4	.	CASSLLRGGRDTQYF	TGTGCCAGCAGCTTGTTGCGGGGGGGCAGGGATACGCAGTATTTT
TRBD2	TRBJ2-3	TRBV5-1	.	CASSPNSGGDTQYF	TGCGCCAGCAGCCCAAATAGCGGGGGGGATACGCAGTATTTT